The present TCR beta chain was sequenced within a study of PD-1 blockade in classical Hodgkin lymphoma. Overall study findings and caveats: Newly diagnosed patients had baseline TCR diversity that was reportedly lower than that of healthy donors.

In every patient, relapse followed autologous stem cell transplantation, while exposure to brentuximab vedotin differed. Assay: immunoSEQ multiplex PCR; the TCRdb copy retains only in-frame clones and omits some. There are about 97,000 clones in the sample; approximately 80% occur only once, and 9.5% to 15% lies in the top ten. With respect to this clone: The antigen is undetermined.

The source material was peripheral blood mononuclear cells (PBMCs), sampled at baseline. The receptor comes from a human donor with classical Hodgkin lymphoma.

This CDR3 is CASSDGTSGPATQETQYF. The CDR3 nucleotides are TGTGCCAGCAGCGACGGGACTAGCGGGCCAGCCACCCAAGAGACCCAGTACTTC. V usage is TRBV9 and J usage is TRBJ2-5, with 12 bases aligning to TRBD2. Germline V gives CDR1 SGDLS, CDR2 YYNGEE. The CDR3 sequence is 18 residues long. J was trimmed by 1 base and V by 3 bases; bases with no gene match: 10.